The clone carrying this T cell receptor (delta chain) was seen a handful of times. A read error may explain this, as a much larger clone is one base away. Other DNA sequences within the sample encode an identical CDR3. The CDR3 is made up of 13 amino acids. Per germline, CDR1 GEAIGNYY and CDR2 EKD. Trimming stripped 1 base from V and 2 bases from J, with 7 bases between. TCRdb re-called the reads via CATT. The table shows 7,000 or so delta-chain clones, with around 11% occurring only once. The data stem from a study of gamma-delta chains in newborns, infants, children. The V gene is TRDV2, the J gene TRDJ1; possible D gene TRDD3, 6 bases. The sample consisted of blood. The source of this sequence is a child who was a newborn, infant or young child, either healthy, febrile or measles-vaccinated (not recorded which). Written as DNA, the CDR3 is TGTGCCTGTGACACGTGGGGGACCGATAAACTCATCTTT. Amino acid sequence: CACDTWGTDKLIF.